This entry lists 30 T cell receptor beta chains sequenced from one sample in a study of blood T cell repertoires in COVID-19. The repertoire was sequenced with immunoSEQ multiplex PCR; TCRdb's copy has only in-frame clones and lacks some. The data contain 49,000 or so clones, around four fifths of them singletons. The source material was peripheral blood. These receptors all stem from a man between 60 and 75 years old with active COVID-19.

The chain uses TRBV29-1 and TRBJ2-1; D not certain. This CDR3 comprises 13 residues. The V end lost 2 bases, the J end lost 3 bases, and 8 bases lay between the germline ends. Germline CDR1 SQVTM, CDR2 ANQGSEA. For the CDR3, the DNA is TGCAGCGTTGAAACCGGGTTCTACAATGAGCAGTTCTTC. Translating it yields CSVETGFYNEQFF.

This chain links TRBV5-1 with TRBJ1-2, with TRBD1 identical over 7 bases. V was pared by 2 bases and J by 7 bases, with 8 bases of the junction left unmatched. There are 14 residues in the CDR3. The germline V gene has CDR1 SGHRS and CDR2 YFSETQ. CDR3 sequence reads: CASSLTGDCCGYTF. CDR3 in DNA: TGCGCCAGCAGCTTAACAGGGGATTGTTGTGGCTACACCTTC. Full variable domain (missing parts from reference TRBV5-1 and TRBJ1-2): KAGVTQTPRYLIKTRGQQVTLSCSPISGHRSVSWYQQTPGQGLQFLFEYFSETQRNKGNFPGRFSGRQFSNSRSEMNVSTLELGDSALYLCASSLTGDCCGYTFGSGTRLTVV.

The V gene is TRBV25-1, the J gene TRBJ1-1; D ambiguous. V lost 4 bases and J lost 6, with 12 bases in between. Germline V gives CDR1 MGHDK, CDR2 SYGVNS. The length of the CDR3 is 13 residues. The CDR3 protein is CASSADNLAEAFF. For the CDR3, the DNA is TGTGCCAGCAGTGCAGACAACCTGGCTGAAGCTTTCTTT. Complete variable domain (other parts from reference TRBV25-1 and TRBJ1-1): EADIYQTPRYLVIGTGKKITLECSQTMGHDKMYWYQQDPGMELHLIHYSYGVNSTEKGDLSSESTVSRIRTEHFPLTLESARPSHTSQYLCASSADNLAEAFFGQGTRLTVV.

This chain connects TRBV7-9 to TRBJ2-1; 8 bases align to TRBD2. Germline V gene sequence: CDR1 SEHNR, CDR2 FQNEAQ (reference sequence). Trimming removed 5 bases from V and 10 bases from J; junction bases left unmatched: 7. The length of the CDR3 is 13 residues. CDR3 region: CASSPLASGEQFF. The CDR3 DNA follows: TGTGCCAGCAGCCCGTTGGCTAGCGGGGAGCAGTTCTTC.

The V and J genes are TRBV2 and TRBJ1-6; 9 bases are shared with TRBD1. The CDR3 contains 15 residues. The junction had 8 bases not matched to a gene; V was cut back by 6 bases and J by 8 bases. CDR1 SNHLY and CDR2 FYNNEI come from the germline V gene. The DNA for the CDR3 is TGTGCCAGCAGCGGAGTTGGACAGGGGTATTCACCCCTCCACTTT. Its protein is CASSGVGQGYSPLHF.

The CDR3 spells CASSLAQGGPYEQYF. The CDR3, as DNA: TGTGCCAGCAGCTTAGCACAGGGGGGCCCCTACGAGCAGTACTTC. V usage is TRBV11-1 and J usage is TRBJ2-7; 8 bases fit TRBD1. Trimming cost V 0 bases and J 2 bases; bases outside gene matches: 3. The CDR3 runs to 15 residues. CDR1 and CDR2 from the germline V gene are SGHAT and FQDESV (reference sequence). Supplemented by reference TRBV11-1 and TRBJ2-7, the full variable domain reads EAEVAQSPRYKITEKSQAVAFWCDPISGHATLYWYRQILGQGPELLVQFQDESVVDDSQLPKDRFSAERLKGVDSTLKIQPAELGDSAMYLCASSLAQGGPYEQYFGPGTRLTVT.

The genes are TRBV20-1 and TRBJ1-4; the D is unclear. Germline V CDR1 and CDR2: DFQATT, SNEGSKA (reference sequence). Trimming shortened V by 6 bases and J by 2 bases, and 10 bases separated the two germline ends. The CDR3 totals 13 residues. CDR3 in DNA: TGCAGTGCCAGTGGTGGCACTAATGAAAAACTGTTTTTT. It is translated as CSASGGTNEKLFF.

The rearrangement links TRBV28 to TRBJ1-5, with TRBD1 as a possible D gene (5 bases). This CDR3 region has 15 residues. Germline values: CDR1 MDHEN, CDR2 SYDVKM. V lost 6 bases, J lost 6 bases, and 18 bases lay in between. The chain's CDR3 is CASSFQGGLGQPQHF. CDR3 in DNA: TGTGCCAGCAGCTTCCAGGGCGGTTTGGGTCAGCCCCAGCATTTT.

The genes are TRBV30 and TRBJ2-2, with D maybe TRBD2 (7 bases). Germline values: CDR1 GTSNPN, CDR2 SVGIG (reference sequence). V lost 8 bases, J lost 1 base, and 17 bases lay in between. The CDR3 runs to 15 residues. This CDR3 reads CALLRGAGNTGELFF. The DNA for the CDR3 is TGTGCCCTCCTACGGGGGGCCGGGAACACCGGGGAGCTGTTTTTT. Variable domain in full (rest from reference TRBV30 and TRBJ2-2): SQTIHQWPATLVQPVGSPLSLECTVEGTSNPNLYWYRQAAGRGLQLLFYSVGIGQISSEVPQNLSASRPQDRQFILSSKKLLLSDSGFYLCALLRGAGNTGELFFGEGSRLTVL.

The chain links TRBV11-2 to TRBJ2-5; 11 nucleotides align to TRBD2. The length of the CDR3 is 18 residues. J gave up 5 bases and V 1 base, and 12 bases lay outside the gene matches. Germline V gene data show CDR1 as SGHAT and CDR2 as FQNNGV. CDR3 nucleotides: TGTGCCAGCAGCTTAGGGGTGCTAGCGGGGGGAGAGGGGGAGACCCAGTACTTC. Translated, it gives CASSLGVLAGGEGETQYF.

Relative to its sample, this clone is medium-sized. The chain combines TRBV5-1 with TRBJ2-7; the match to TRBD1 covers 7 bases. Germline V lookup: CDR1 SGHRS, CDR2 YFSETQ. CDR3 length: 18 amino acids. The ends lost 0 bases at V and 2 bases at J; junction bases unmatched: 14. This CDR3 reads CASSLVGVSGGETYEQYF. In DNA form, the CDR3 reads TGCGCCAGCAGCTTGGTAGGGGTGTCAGGGGGAGAGACCTACGAGCAGTACTTC.

The J gene is TRBJ1-6, the V gene TRBV7-2, with TRBD1 identical over 7 bases. Germline V gene lookup returns CDR1 SGHTA and CDR2 FQGNSA. The CDR3 contains 16 residues. The trim removed 5 bases at V and 10 bases at J, leaving 14 bases unmatched. DNA for the CDR3: TGTGCCAGCAGCCACAAAGGGGGCGGCATTGGATCACCCCTCCACTTT. It codes for CASSHKGGGIGSPLHF. The whole variable domain, filled in from reference TRBV7-2 and TRBJ1-6, reads GAGVSQSPSNKVTEKGKDVELRCDPISGHTALYWYRQSLGQGLEFLIYFQGNSAPDKSGLPSDRFSAERTGGSVSTLTIQRTQQEDSAVYLCASSHKGGGIGSPLHFGNGTRLTVT.

This clone was seen only a few times. The rearrangement joins TRBV30 to TRBJ2-5; no firm D call. The germline V gene encodes CDR1 GTSNPN and CDR2 SVGIG (reference sequence). The CDR3 covers 14 residues. The ends were cut back, 1 base at V and 5 bases at J, with 14 bases in the middle. The CDR3 sequence: CAWSGAGPWETQYF. The CDR3 DNA reads as TGTGCCTGGAGTGGGGCAGGTCCTTGGGAGACCCAGTACTTC. Looking up the rest from reference TRBV30 and TRBJ2-5 gives the full variable domain: SQTIHQWPATLVQPVGSPLSLECTVEGTSNPNLYWYRQAAGRGLQLLFYSVGIGQISSEVPQNLSASRPQDRQFILSSKKLLLSDSGFYLCAWSGAGPWETQYFGPGTRLLVL.

The CDR3 loop is CASSSHPPNRQGTGELFF. The CDR3 DNA sequence: TGTGCCAGCTCATCACATCCCCCGAACAGGCAGGGCACCGGGGAGCTGTTTTTT. V gene TRBV18 combines with J gene TRBJ2-2; D possibly corresponds to TRBD1 (5 bases). The V end lost 5 bases, the J end lost 4 bases, and 23 bases lay between the germline ends. The germline V gene encodes CDR1 KGHSH and CDR2 LQKENI. CDR3 length: 18 residues.

This rearrangement joins TRBV4-1 to TRBJ1-6; D gene uncertain. The CDR3 contains 15 residues. Germline CDR1 MGHRA, CDR2 YSYEKL. V gave up 0 bases and J gave up 7 bases, with 10 bases separating them. The CDR3 DNA follows: TGCGCCAGCAGCCAAGAGTGGGCTTTCAATTCACCCCTCCACTTT. This codes for CASSQEWAFNSPLHF.

The V call is TRBV4-1, the J call TRBJ2-7; no clear D. In germline, CDR1 is MGHRA, CDR2 YSYEKL. Deletions cut 2 bases from V and 1 base from J, with 6 bases between. The CDR3 is 13 amino acids. The DNA for the CDR3 is TGCGCCAGCAGCCAAACACAGTCCTACGAGCAGTACTTC. It yields the protein CASSQTQSYEQYF.

The count of this clone is one. The V call is TRBV24-1, the J call TRBJ2-7; 7 bases match TRBD2. The CDR3 is 17 amino acids. V shed 3 bases and J 2 bases; nucleotides not matched to a gene: 12. Per the germline V gene, CDR1 is KGHDR and CDR2 is SFDVKD. The DNA of the CDR3 is TGTGCCACCAGTGATACCTCGGGAGGCGGGCGCACCTACGAGCAGTACTTC. It yields the protein CATSDTSGGGRTYEQYF.

This clone appeared once. The chain uses TRBV2 and TRBJ2-1; 10 bases map to TRBD2. Trimming took 6 bases from V and 6 from J; bases not matched to a gene: 8. This CDR3 comprises 15 residues. The germline V gene has CDR1 SNHLY and CDR2 FYNNEI. In DNA, the CDR3 is TGTGCCAGCAGAGAGCGGGAGGGCCGTGGCAATGAGCAGTTCTTC. This gives the protein CASREREGRGNEQFF.

The chain carries TRBV3-1 (or the pseudogene TRBV3-2) and TRBJ1-1; the match to TRBD1 covers 7 bases. CDR3 size: 15 residues. Germline V gene sequence: CDR1 LGHDT, CDR2 YNNKEL (reference sequence). The V segment lost 4 bases and the J segment 6 bases; nucleotides outside the gene matches: 11. The CDR3 loop is CASSPRTGGDAEAFF. In nucleotides, the CDR3 is TGTGCCAGCAGCCCGCGGACAGGTGGGGACGCTGAAGCTTTCTTT.

This chain links TRBV12-3 or TRBV12-4 with TRBJ2-1, with TRBD2 matching 7 bases. V was pared by 5 bases and J by 9 bases, with 1 base of the junction left unmatched. The CDR3 spans 11 residues. The chain's CDR3 is CASSAGVEQFF. In DNA form, the CDR3 reads TGTGCCAGCAGTGCGGGAGTTGAGCAGTTCTTC.

A few counts support this clone. The rearrangement joins TRBV11-2 to TRBJ2-7, with TRBD2 as a possible D gene (5 bases). CDR1 is SGHAT, CDR2 FQNNGV, per germline. Trimming left V 4 bases short and J 1 base short, with 8 bases between. This CDR3 region has 13 residues. The CDR3 spells CASSYGGSYEQYF. DNA of the CDR3: TGTGCCAGCAGCTACGGCGGGTCCTACGAGCAGTACTTC.

The chain is built from TRBV7-8 and TRBJ1-3; D unclear. The CDR3 has 19 amino acids. The ends were cut back, 3 bases at V and 0 bases at J, with 21 bases in the middle. Germline-derived CDR1 and CDR2 are SGHVS and FQNEAQ. The CDR3 loop is CASSFLEWEKARSGNTIYF. The CDR3 region has the DNA TGTGCCAGCAGCTTCTTAGAATGGGAGAAGGCCCGCTCTGGAAACACCATATATTTT.

The count of this clone is one. V and J are TRBV9 and TRBJ2-1; 10 bases align to TRBD2. Germline V CDR1 and CDR2: SGDLS, YYNGEE. V lost 4 bases to trimming and J lost 4 bases; unmatched junction nucleotides: 5. This CDR3 contains 15 residues. This chain's CDR3 is CASSPAAGGYNEQFF. For the CDR3, the DNA is TGTGCCAGCAGCCCAGCAGCGGGAGGGTACAATGAGCAGTTCTTC.

This clone was observed a handful of times. The chain recombines TRBV4-1 with TRBJ1-5; perhaps TRBD1 as D (5 bases). CDR1 is MGHRA, CDR2 YSYEKL, per germline. There are 16 residues in the CDR3. V was pared by 3 bases and J by 6 bases, with 18 bases between. In DNA form, the CDR3 reads TGCGCCAGCAGCCACACACTTGCCAAGGGGCCTCAGCCCCAGCATTTT. It codes for CASSHTLAKGPQPQHF.

Written as DNA, the CDR3 is TGTGCCAGCAGTTTGACAGGGTCGGGGATTAATCAGCCCCAGCATTTT. Its protein product is CASSLTGSGINQPQHF. This chain joins TRBV28 and TRBJ1-5; 7 positions match TRBD1. Germline V lookup: CDR1 MDHEN, CDR2 SYDVKM. Trimming took 3 bases from V and 4 from J; bases not matched to a gene: 9. The length of the CDR3 is 16 residues.

This clone appeared a single time. The chain has TRBV24-1 and TRBJ2-3; a possible D gene is TRBD2 (5 bases). CDR1 and CDR2 from the germline V gene are KGHDR and SFDVKD. V was trimmed by 2 bases and J by 6 bases, leaving 8 bases between them. CDR3 length equals 13 residues. This CDR3 reads CATSDSPGDTQYF. In DNA form, the CDR3 reads TGTGCCACCAGTGATTCGCCGGGGGATACGCAGTATTTT.

The V call is TRBV5-1, the J call TRBJ2-7; 8 nucleotides agree with TRBD1. Per the germline V gene, CDR1 is SGHRS and CDR2 is YFSETQ. V shed 4 bases and J 6 bases; nucleotides not matched to a gene: 6. This CDR3 region has 13 residues. The CDR3 DNA sequence: TGCGCCAGCAGCCCTGGACAGGGTCCCGAGCAGTACTTC. It specifies CASSPGQGPEQYF.

The chain uses TRBV19 and TRBJ1-3; D might be TRBD1 (6 bases). The V gene lost 3 bases and the J gene lost 4 bases, with 10 bases spanning the gap. Germline lookup yields CDR1 LNHDA and CDR2 SQIVND (reference sequence). CDR3 size: 14 residues. The CDR3 coding sequence is TGTGCCAGTAGTATTCAGGGGACCGGAAACACCATATATTTT. Translation: CASSIQGTGNTIYF. Together with reference TRBV19 and TRBJ1-3, the CDR3 gives the full variable domain: DGGITQSPKYLFRKEGQNVTLSCEQNLNHDAMYWYRQDPGQGLRLIYYSQIVNDFQKGDIAEGYSVSREKKESFPLTVTSAQKNPTAFYLCASSIQGTGNTIYFGEGSWLTVV.

The gene calls are TRBV4-2 and TRBJ2-2, with no clear D. V shed 1 base and J shed 8 bases, with 11 bases lying between them. The CDR3 extends over 14 amino acids. Looked up from germline, CDR1 is LGHNA and CDR2 is YNFKEQ. The CDR3 DNA sequence: TGTGCCAGCAGCCAAGTCCAGAGGTTGGGGGAGCTGTTTTTT. Protein sequence: CASSQVQRLGELFF.

The rearrangement uses TRBV28 and TRBJ2-5; D uncertain. The CDR3 has 14 residues. Germline CDR1 MDHEN, CDR2 SYDVKM. The ends were cut back, 3 bases at V and 2 bases at J, with 10 bases in the middle. In nucleotides, the CDR3 is TGTGCCAGCAGTTTCTACCTAAAGCAAGAGACCCAGTACTTC. Protein sequence: CASSFYLKQETQYF.